This T cell receptor (beta chain) was found in a study of response to subunit inactivated influenza vaccine. V was trimmed by 0 bases and J by 7 bases, leaving 12 bases between them. Germline CDR1 and CDR2: DFQATT and SNEGSKA (reference sequence). The CDR3 has 13 amino acids. MiXCR, run by TCRdb on the RT-PCR reads, gives a single entry per CDR3 protein. The profile shows hundreds of thousands of distinct CDR3 sequences, approximately 7.6% of them singletons. The starting material was PBMCs from blood, obtained less than 30 months after vaccination. V gene TRBV20-1 combines with J gene TRBJ1-2, with D unclear. The origin of this receptor is a man between 50 and 69 years old who received an inactivated influenza vaccine. Here the CDR3 DNA reads TGCAGTGCTAGAGAGGGAGGGTCGAGTGGCTACACCTTC. Protein sequence: CSAREGGSSGYTF.